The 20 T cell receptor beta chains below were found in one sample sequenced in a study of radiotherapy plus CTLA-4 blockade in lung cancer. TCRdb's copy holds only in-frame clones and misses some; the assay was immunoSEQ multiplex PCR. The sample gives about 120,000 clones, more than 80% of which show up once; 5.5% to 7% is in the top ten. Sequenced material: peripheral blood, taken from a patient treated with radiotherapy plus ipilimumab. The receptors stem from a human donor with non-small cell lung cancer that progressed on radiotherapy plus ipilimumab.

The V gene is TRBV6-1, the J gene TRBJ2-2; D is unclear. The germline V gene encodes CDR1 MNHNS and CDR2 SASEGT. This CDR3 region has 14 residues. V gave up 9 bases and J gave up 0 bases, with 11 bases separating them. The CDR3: CASETRANTGELFF. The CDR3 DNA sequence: TGTGCCAGTGAGACGAGAGCGAACACCGGGGAGCTGTTTTTT.

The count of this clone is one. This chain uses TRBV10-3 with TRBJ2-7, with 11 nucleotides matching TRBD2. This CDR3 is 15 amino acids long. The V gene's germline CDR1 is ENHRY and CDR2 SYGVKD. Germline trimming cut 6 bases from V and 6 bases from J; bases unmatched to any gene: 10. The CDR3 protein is CAISSLLAGDLEQYF. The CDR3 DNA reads TGTGCCATCAGCTCCTTACTAGCGGGAGATCTCGAGCAGTACTTC.

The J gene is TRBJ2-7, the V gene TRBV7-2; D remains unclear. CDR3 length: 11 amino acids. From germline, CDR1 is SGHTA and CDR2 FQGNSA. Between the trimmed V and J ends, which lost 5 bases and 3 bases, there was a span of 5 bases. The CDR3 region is CASSGDYEQYF. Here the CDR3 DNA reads TGTGCCAGCAGCGGAGACTACGAGCAGTACTTC.

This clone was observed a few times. As DNA, the CDR3 is TGTGCCAGCAGCCCCCCCTGGGGATCCTACGAGCAGTACTTC. Translated: CASSPPWGSYEQYF. The chain carries TRBV7-9 and TRBJ2-7; D gene ambiguous. V gave up 5 bases and J gave up 1 base, with 12 bases separating them. The germline V gene has CDR1 SEHNR and CDR2 FQNEAQ (reference sequence). The CDR3 covers 14 residues.

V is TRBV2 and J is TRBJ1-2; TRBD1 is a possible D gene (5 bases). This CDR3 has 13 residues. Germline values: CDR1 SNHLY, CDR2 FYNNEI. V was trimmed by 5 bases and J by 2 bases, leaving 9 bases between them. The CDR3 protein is CASSTGTNYGYTF. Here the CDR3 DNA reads TGTGCCAGCAGTACCGGGACGAACTATGGCTACACCTTC.

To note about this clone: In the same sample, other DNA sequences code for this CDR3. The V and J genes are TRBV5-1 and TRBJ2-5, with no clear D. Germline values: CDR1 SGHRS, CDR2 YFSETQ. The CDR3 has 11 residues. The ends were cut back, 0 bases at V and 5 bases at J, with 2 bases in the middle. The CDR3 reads CASSLAETQYF. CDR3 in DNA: TGCGCCAGCAGCTTGGCGGAGACCCAGTACTTC.

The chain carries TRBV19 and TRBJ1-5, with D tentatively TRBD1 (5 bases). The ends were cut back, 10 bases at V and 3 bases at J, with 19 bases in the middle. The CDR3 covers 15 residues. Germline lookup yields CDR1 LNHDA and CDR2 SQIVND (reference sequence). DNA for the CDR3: TGTGCCACCACCCCCCCGGGACTGTCCAATCAGCCCCAGCATTTT. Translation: CATTPPGLSNQPQHF.

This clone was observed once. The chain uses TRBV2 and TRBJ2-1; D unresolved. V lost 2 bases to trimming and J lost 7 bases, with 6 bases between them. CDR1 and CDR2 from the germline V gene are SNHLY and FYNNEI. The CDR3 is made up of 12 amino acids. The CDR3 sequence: CASSEIRNEQFF. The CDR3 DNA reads TGTGCCAGCAGTGAAATCCGAAATGAGCAGTTCTTC.

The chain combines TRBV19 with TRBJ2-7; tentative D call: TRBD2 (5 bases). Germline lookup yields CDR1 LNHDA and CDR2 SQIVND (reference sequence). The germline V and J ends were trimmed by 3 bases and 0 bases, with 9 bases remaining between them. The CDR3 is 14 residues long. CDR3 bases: TGTGCCAGTAGTATTGGTGGGAGCTCCTACGAGCAGTACTTC. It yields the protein CASSIGGSSYEQYF.

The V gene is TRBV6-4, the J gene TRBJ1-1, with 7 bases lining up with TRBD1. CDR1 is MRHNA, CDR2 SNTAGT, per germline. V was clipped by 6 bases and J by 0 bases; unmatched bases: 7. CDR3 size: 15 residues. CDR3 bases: TGTGCCAGCAGAGTTACCGGGACAGTGAACACTGAAGCTTTCTTT. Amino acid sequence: CASRVTGTVNTEAFF.

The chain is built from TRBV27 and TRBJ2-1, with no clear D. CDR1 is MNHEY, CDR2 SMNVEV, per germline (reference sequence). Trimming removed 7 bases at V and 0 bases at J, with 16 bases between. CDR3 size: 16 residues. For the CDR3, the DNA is TGTGCCAGCACCCTTACTCAGGCCGGCTCCTACAATGAGCAGTTCTTC. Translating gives CASTLTQAGSYNEQFF.

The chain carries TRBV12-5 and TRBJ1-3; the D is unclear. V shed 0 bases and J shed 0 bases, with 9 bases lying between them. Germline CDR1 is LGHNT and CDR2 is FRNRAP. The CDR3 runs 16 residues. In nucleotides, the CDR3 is TGTGCTAGTGGTTTGGTACGAGTTTTCTCTGGAAACACCATATATTTT. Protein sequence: CASGLVRVFSGNTIYF.

The CDR3 DNA reads as TGTGCCAGCAGTCCCGGGACTAGCGATCTCGATACGCAGTATTTT. Its translation is CASSPGTSDLDTQYF. The rearrangement joins TRBV6-6 to TRBJ2-3; TRBD2 matches 10 bases. The germline gives CDR1 MNHNY, CDR2 SVGAGI (reference sequence). Trimming took 5 bases from V and 6 from J; bases not matched to a gene: 8. This CDR3 has 15 amino acids.

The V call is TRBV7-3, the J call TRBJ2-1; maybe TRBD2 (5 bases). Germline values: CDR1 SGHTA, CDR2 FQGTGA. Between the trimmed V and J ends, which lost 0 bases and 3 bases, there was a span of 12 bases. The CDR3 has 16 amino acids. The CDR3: CASSLTGREGYNEQFF. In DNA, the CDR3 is TGTGCCAGCAGCTTAACGGGAAGAGAGGGCTACAATGAGCAGTTCTTC.

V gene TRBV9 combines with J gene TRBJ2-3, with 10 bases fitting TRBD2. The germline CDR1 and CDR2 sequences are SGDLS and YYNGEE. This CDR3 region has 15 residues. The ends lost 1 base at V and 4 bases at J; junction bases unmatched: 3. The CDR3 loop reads CASSVLAGAADTQYF. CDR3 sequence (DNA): TGTGCCAGCAGCGTACTAGCGGGAGCAGCAGATACGCAGTATTTT.

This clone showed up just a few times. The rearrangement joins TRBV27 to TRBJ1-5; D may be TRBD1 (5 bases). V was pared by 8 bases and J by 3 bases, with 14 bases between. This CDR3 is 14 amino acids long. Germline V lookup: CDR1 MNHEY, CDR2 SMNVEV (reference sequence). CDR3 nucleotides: TGTGCCAGCGGTCGGGACCCCATCAATCAGCCCCAGCATTTT. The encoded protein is CASGRDPINQPQHF.

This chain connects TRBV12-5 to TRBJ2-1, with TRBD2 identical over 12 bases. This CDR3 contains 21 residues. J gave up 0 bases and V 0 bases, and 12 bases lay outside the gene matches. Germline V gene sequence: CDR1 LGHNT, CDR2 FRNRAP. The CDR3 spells CASGLVQEWTSGTYSYNEQFF. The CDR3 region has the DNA TGTGCTAGTGGTTTGGTACAAGAGTGGACTAGCGGGACGTACTCCTACAATGAGCAGTTCTTC.

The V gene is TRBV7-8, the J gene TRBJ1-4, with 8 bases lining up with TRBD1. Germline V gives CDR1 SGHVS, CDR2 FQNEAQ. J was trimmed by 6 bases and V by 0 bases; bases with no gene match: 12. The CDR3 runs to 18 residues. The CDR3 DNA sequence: TGTGCCAGCAGCTTAGCGAGGGCAGGGGGCGGGTCGGATGAAAAACTGTTTTTT. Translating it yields CASSLARAGGGSDEKLFF.

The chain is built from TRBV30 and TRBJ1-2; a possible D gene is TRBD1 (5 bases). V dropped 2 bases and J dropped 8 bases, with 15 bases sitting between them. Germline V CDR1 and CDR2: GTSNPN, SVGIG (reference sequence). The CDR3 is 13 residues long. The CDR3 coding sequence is TGTGCCTGGAGTAGGTGGGGCGAAGTGGGCTACACCTTC. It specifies CAWSRWGEVGYTF.

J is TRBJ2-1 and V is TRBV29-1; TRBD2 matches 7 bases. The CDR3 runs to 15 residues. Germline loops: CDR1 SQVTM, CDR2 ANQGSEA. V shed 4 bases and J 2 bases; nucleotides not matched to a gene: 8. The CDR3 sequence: CSVGGGGRAYNEQFF. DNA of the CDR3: TGCAGCGTTGGCGGGGGAGGCCGGGCCTACAATGAGCAGTTCTTC.